This is a list of T cell receptor beta chains from one sample in a study of shared clonotypes between healthy human individuals. Sequencing was performed with immunoSEQ multiplex PCR; in TCRdb, only in-frame clones are kept and a portion is missing. The sample has hundreds of thousands of clones; roughly 78% are singletons. The sequenced sample was memory CD4+ T cells sorted from blood. These TCRs come from a woman in her thirties in good health. Both conserved end residues are part of each CDR3. A D gene is named only where the DNA matches it firmly. Clone size is stated in some rows and not others, as once, few, many or a class when expanded.

. | TRBJ2-1 | . | TRBV5-1 | TGCGCCAGCACTCCTGGAGGCAGCCGGGGGTACAATGAGCAGTTCTTC | CASTPGGSRGYNEQFF
. | TRBJ1-5 | TRBD1 | TRBV30 | TGTGCCTGCAACAGGGGGGCCGGTCAGCCCCAGCATTTT | CACNRGAGQPQHF
once | TRBJ1-1 | . | TRBV19 | TGTGCCAGTAGTTCTACCAACGGGGCCACTGAAGCTTTCTTT | CASSSTNGATEAFF
. | TRBJ1-3 | . | TRBV7-2 | TGTGCCAGCAGCCCACTGACAGTTTTCTCTGGAAACACCATATATTTT | CASSPLTVFSGNTIYF
few | TRBJ2-7 | TRBD1 | TRBV30 | TGTGCCTGGAGAGGACAGGCCTCCTCCTACGAGCAGTACTTC | CAWRGQASSYEQYF
. | TRBJ1-4 | TRBD1 | TRBV5-8 | TGTGCCAGCAGCCACGGACAGGGCAGGGGAAATGAAAAACTGTTTTTT | CASSHGQGRGNEKLFF
. | TRBJ1-2 | . | TRBV28 | TGTGCCAGCAGGGGGCAAGTCTATGGCTACACCTTC | CASRGQVYGYTF
. | TRBJ1-2 | . | TRBV7-9 | TGTGCCAGCAGCCCACCCCGTCTGACAGCCTATGGCTACACCTTC | CASSPPRLTAYGYTF
. | TRBJ2-7 | . | TRBV10-2 | TGCGCCAGCAGCTATAAGACAGCCTACGAGCAGTACTTC | CASSYKTAYEQYF
. | TRBJ1-2 | TRBD1 | TRBV7-2 | TGTGCCAGCAGCCTAATGGGGACAGAGCTCCGGGGTGGCTACACCTTC | CASSLMGTELRGGYTF
. | TRBJ2-5 | . | TRBV6-5 | TGTGCCAGCAGGCGACAGCGGTGGCAAGAGACCCAGTACTTC | CASRRQRWQETQYF
. | TRBJ2-7 | TRBD1 | TRBV6-5 | TGTGCCAGCAGTTACTCGGGACAGGGGATGGTGAACGAGCAGTACTTC | CASSYSGQGMVNEQYF
. | TRBJ2-2 | . | TRBV5-4 | TGTGCCAGCAGCGGACAGAACACCGGGGAGCTGTTTTTT | CASSGQNTGELFF
. | TRBJ2-7 | . | TRBV5-1 | TGCGCCAGCAGCAACGGGGGCGCCTACGAGCAGTACTTC | CASSNGGAYEQYF
. | TRBJ2-2 | . | TRBV6-6 | TGTGCCAGCAGTCGAGGTGCCGGCCGGGAGACCGGGGAGCTGTTTTTT | CASSRGAGRETGELFF
. | TRBJ1-5 | TRBD1 | TRBV2 | TGTGCCAGCAGGAGCTGGACAGGGGCTGAGCCCCAGCATTTT | CASRSWTGAEPQHF
. | TRBJ2-3 | . | TRBV4-1 | TGCGCCAGCAGCCAAGTTATCAGGGGCACAGATACGCAGTATTTT | CASSQVIRGTDTQYF
once | TRBJ2-7 | TRBD2 | TRBV23-1 | TGCGCCAGCAGACACCCCAGGCGGGGGTGGCTCGAGCAGTACTTC | CASRHPRRGWLEQYF
many | TRBJ1-4 | . | TRBV11-2 | TGTGCCAGCAGCCCACTTACAGGGATCGGTAATGAAAAACTGTTTTTT | CASSPLTGIGNEKLFF
. | TRBJ2-1 | TRBD2 | TRBV6-5 | TGTGCCAGCATGTTAGCGGGAGGGAATGAGCAGTTCTTC | CASMLAGGNEQFF
. | TRBJ2-7 | . | TRBV23-1 | TGCGCCAGCAGTCAACAAACCAGGGTCCGGGACAATCGGAACTACGAGCAGTACTTC | CASSQQTRVRDNRNYEQYF
. | TRBJ2-5 | TRBD2 | TRBV29-1 | TGCAGCGTTGTCCCTAGCGGGAGGAGGGAACTCGTCGGGACCCAGTACTTC | CSVVPSGRRELVGTQYF
. | TRBJ1-2 | . | TRBV2 | TGTGCCAGCAGTCCCTATTTTGGCTACACCTTC | CASSPYFGYTF
. | TRBJ2-3 | . | TRBV25-1 | TGTGCCAGCAGGACGGGGCAGGATCATACGCAGTATTTT | CASRTGQDHTQYF
. | TRBJ2-2 | . | TRBV20-1 | TGCAGTGCTAGTCCCGCCGGGGAGCTGTTTTTT | CSASPAGELFF
. | TRBJ1-4 | . | TRBV15 | TGTGCCACCAGCAGAGGGACGGATACTAATGAAAAACTGTTTTTT | CATSRGTDTNEKLFF
. | TRBJ2-1 | TRBD2 | TRBV5-1 | TGCGCCAGCAGCCTGGGACTAGCGGGAAACAATGAGCAGTTCTTC | CASSLGLAGNNEQFF
. | TRBJ1-5 | . | TRBV19 | TGTGCCAGTAGTATTTCGGGAAAGAGAAATCAGCCCCAGCATTTT | CASSISGKRNQPQHF
few | TRBJ2-7 | . | TRBV13 | TGTGCCAGCAGCTTAGGGCACCCCAGGCAGCCCGGGGTATACGAGCAGTACTTC | CASSLGHPRQPGVYEQYF
. | TRBJ2-3 | TRBD2 | TRBV4-1 | TGCGCCAGCAGCCAACAGACTAGCGGGAGAGTTCTGGCCAATACGCAGTATTTT | CASSQQTSGRVLANTQYF
. | TRBJ1-5 | . | TRBV21-1 | TGTGCCAGCAGCAACCGACAGAATCAGCCCCAGCATTTT | CASSNRQNQPQHF
. | TRBJ1-5 | . | TRBV6-6 | TGTGCCAGCAGTTTGGTCAATCAGCCCCAGCATTTT | CASSLVNQPQHF
. | TRBJ2-5 | . | TRBV4-1 | TGCGCCAGCAGCCAAGAGAAAAGACCGGGACCGGGAGAGACCCAGTACTTC | CASSQEKRPGPGETQYF
. | TRBJ2-7 | TRBD1 | TRBV6-6 | TGTGCCAGCGGATCGGGACAGTCCTACGAGCAGTACTTC | CASGSGQSYEQYF
. | TRBJ1-1 | . | TRBV5-1 | TGCGCCAGCAGCGCACAAAAGAACACTGAAGCTTTCTTT | CASSAQKNTEAFF
. | TRBJ1-1 | . | TRBV11-2 | TGTGCCAGCAGCTTAGACCCCCATGGTGAAGCTTTCTTT | CASSLDPHGEAFF
. | TRBJ2-7 | . | TRBV5-1 | TGCGCCAGCAGCTTGGGTTCGGGGCAGTACTTC | CASSLGSGQYF
. | TRBJ2-1 | . | TRBV5-1 | TGCGCCAGCAGCTTGAGGTCGGGACTGCTCTCCTACAATGAGCAGTTCTTC | CASSLRSGLLSYNEQFF
. | TRBJ2-5 | . | TRBV6-5 | TGTGCCAGCTCCCGTGGGGAGACCCAGTACTTC | CASSRGETQYF
. | TRBJ2-5 | . | TRBV10-3 | TGTGCCAGCTCGTCCCCTGGGGCGGGCGCGCAAGAGACCCAGTACTTC | CASSSPGAGAQETQYF
. | TRBJ1-1 | . | TRBV15 | TGTGCCACCAGCAGAGGGGTGGGAAGGGATAACACTGAAGCTTTCTTT | CATSRGVGRDNTEAFF
few | TRBJ2-2 | . | TRBV2 | TGTGCCAGCAGTGAATATGGAATCGGGGAGCTGTTTTTT | CASSEYGIGELFF
. | TRBJ2-1 | TRBD2 | TRBV9 | TGTGCCAGCAGCGTAGGGGGAGGGCCAGGGAATGAGCAGTTCTTC | CASSVGGGPGNEQFF
. | TRBJ2-7 | . | TRBV27 | TGTGCCAGCAGTTTATCTGCGGGCCCCTCCTACGAGCAGTACTTC | CASSLSAGPSYEQYF
. | TRBJ2-5 | . | TRBV4-1 | TGCGCCAGCAGCCAACTTCCGGACCGAGAGGGGACCCAGTACTTC | CASSQLPDREGTQYF
once | TRBJ2-3 | . | TRBV5-6 | TGTGCCAGCAGCTTGGGGCCTACCACAGATACGCAGTATTTT | CASSLGPTTDTQYF
. | TRBJ2-1 | . | TRBV4-1 | TGCGCCAGCAGCCAAGACGGGGGGCCCAACAATGAGCAGTTCTTC | CASSQDGGPNNEQFF